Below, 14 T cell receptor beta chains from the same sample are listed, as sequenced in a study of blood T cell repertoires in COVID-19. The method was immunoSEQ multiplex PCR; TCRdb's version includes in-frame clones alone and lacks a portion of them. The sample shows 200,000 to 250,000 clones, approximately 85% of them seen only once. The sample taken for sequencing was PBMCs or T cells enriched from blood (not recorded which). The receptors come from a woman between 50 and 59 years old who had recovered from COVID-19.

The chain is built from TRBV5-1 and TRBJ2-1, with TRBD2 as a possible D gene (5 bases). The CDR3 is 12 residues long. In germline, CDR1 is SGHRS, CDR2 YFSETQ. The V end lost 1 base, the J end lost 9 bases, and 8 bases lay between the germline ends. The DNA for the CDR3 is TGCGCCAGCAGCTTGACTAGAGGTGAGCAGTTCTTC. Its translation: CASSLTRGEQFF.

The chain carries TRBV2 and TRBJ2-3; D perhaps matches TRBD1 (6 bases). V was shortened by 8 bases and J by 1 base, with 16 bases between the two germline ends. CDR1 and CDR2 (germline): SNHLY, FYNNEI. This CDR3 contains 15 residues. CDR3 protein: CASSEGGMGTDTQYF. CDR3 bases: TGTGCCAGCTCCGAAGGGGGTATGGGCACAGATACGCAGTATTTT.

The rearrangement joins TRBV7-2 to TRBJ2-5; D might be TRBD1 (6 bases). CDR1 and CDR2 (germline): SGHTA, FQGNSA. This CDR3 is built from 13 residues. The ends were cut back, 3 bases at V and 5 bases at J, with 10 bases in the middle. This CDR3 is CASSFDRQETQYF. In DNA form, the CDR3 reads TGTGCCAGCAGCTTTGACAGGCAGGAGACCCAGTACTTC.

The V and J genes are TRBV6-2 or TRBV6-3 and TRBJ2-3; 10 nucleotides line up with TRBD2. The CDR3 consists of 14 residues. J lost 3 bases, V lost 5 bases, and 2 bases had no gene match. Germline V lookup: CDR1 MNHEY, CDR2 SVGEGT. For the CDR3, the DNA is TGTGCCAGCAGTGTGGGACTAGCGACAGATACGCAGTATTTT. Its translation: CASSVGLATDTQYF.

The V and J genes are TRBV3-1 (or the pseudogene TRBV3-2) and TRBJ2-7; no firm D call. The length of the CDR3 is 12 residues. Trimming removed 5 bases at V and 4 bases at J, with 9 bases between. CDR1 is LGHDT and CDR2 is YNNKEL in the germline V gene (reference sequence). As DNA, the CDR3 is TGTGCCAGCAGCAATAGTCGGTACGAGCAGTACTTC. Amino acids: CASSNSRYEQYF.

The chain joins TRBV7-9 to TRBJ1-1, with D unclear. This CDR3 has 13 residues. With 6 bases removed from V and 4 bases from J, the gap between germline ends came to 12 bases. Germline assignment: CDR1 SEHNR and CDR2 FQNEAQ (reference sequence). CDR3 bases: TGTGCCAGCAGAGTTCGAGGGAGCACTGAAGCTTTCTTT. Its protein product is CASRVRGSTEAFF.

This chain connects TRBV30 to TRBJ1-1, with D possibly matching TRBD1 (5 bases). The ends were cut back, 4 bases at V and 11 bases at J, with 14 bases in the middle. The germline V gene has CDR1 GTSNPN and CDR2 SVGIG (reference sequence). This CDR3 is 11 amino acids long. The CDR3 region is CAWTLQGNAFF. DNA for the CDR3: TGTGCCTGGACCCTCCAGGGTAATGCTTTCTTT.

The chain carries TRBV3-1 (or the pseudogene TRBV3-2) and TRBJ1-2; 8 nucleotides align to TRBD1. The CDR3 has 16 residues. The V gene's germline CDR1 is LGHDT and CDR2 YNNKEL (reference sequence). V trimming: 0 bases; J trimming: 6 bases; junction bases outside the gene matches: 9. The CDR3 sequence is CASSQDWAGGIDGYTF. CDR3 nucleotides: TGTGCCAGCAGCCAAGATTGGGCAGGGGGCATTGATGGCTACACCTTC.

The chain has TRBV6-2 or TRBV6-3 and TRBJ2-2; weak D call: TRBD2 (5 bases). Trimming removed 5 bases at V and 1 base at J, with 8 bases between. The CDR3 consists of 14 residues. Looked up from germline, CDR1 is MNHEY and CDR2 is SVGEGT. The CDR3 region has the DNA TGTGCCAGCAGTCCAAGCGGGAACACCGGGGAGCTGTTTTTT. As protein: CASSPSGNTGELFF.

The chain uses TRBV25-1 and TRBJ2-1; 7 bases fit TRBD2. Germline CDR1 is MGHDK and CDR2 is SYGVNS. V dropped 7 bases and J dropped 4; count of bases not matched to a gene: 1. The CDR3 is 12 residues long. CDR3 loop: CASKAGYNEQFF. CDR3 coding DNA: TGTGCCAGCAAAGCGGGGTACAATGAGCAGTTCTTC. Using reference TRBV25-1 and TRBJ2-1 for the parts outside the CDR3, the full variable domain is EADIYQTPRYLVIGTGKKITLECSQTMGHDKMYWYQQDPGMELHLIHYSYGVNSTEKGDLSSESTVSRIRTEHFPLTLESARPSHTSQYLCASKAGYNEQFFGPGTRLTVL.

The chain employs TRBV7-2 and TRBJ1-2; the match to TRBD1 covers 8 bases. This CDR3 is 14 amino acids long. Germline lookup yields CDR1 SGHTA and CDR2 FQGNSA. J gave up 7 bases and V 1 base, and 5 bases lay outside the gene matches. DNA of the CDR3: TGTGCCAGCAGCTTAGGGAGGACAGGGAGTGGCTACACCTTC. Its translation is CASSLGRTGSGYTF.

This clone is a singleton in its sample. The CDR3 DNA is TGTGCCAGCAGCTTCGAAATGGGGCAGAACTATGGCTACACCTTC. Residues: CASSFEMGQNYGYTF. The V call is TRBV7-9, the J call TRBJ1-2; TRBD1 might be the D (5 bases). The CDR3 is 15 residues long. V was pared by 3 bases and J by 2 bases, with 13 bases between. Germline assignment: CDR1 SEHNR and CDR2 FQNEAQ (reference sequence).

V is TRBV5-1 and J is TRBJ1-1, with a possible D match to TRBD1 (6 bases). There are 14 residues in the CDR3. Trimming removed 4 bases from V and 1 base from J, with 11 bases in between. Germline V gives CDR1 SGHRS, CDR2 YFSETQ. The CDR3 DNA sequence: TGCGCCAGCAGCCCCCGGACAGCGAACACTGAAGCTTTCTTT. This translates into CASSPRTANTEAFF.

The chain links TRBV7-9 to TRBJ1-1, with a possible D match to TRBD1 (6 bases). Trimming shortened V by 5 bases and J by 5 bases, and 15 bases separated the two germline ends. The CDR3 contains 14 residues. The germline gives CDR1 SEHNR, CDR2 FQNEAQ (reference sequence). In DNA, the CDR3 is TGTGCCAGCAGCCCCGTCAGGGGTGTAACTGAAGCTTTCTTT. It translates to CASSPVRGVTEAFF.